The text below deals with one T cell receptor (beta chain). Using its own MiXCR run on the 5' RACE reads, TCRdb lists one record per CDR3 protein. The table records 98,000 or so distinct CDR3 sequences, 12% of them present only once. V was shortened by 4 bases and J by 0 bases, with 13 bases between the two germline ends. Germline assignment: CDR1 SGHNT and CDR2 YYREEE (reference sequence). The CDR3 consists of 16 residues. These data originate in a study of early T cells in non-severe SARS-CoV-2 infection. This chain connects TRBV5-4 to TRBJ1-4, with D possibly matching TRBD1 (6 bases). The sequencing sample was made of whole blood. The clonotype comes from an adult who was a healthcare worker with PCR-confirmed SARS-CoV-2 infection or an uninfected control (not recorded which). DNA for the CDR3: TGTGCCAGCAGCCTTCGACAGGCCCCAACTAATGAAAAACTGTTTTTT. Its protein is CASSLRQAPTNEKLFF.